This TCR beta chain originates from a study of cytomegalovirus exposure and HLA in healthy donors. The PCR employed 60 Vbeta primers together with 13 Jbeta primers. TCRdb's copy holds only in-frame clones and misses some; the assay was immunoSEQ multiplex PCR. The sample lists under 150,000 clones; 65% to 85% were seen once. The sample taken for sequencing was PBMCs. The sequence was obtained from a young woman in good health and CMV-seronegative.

CDR3 loop: CASSSSGRGEYTQYF. In DNA, the CDR3 is TGTGCCAGCAGCTCCAGCGGGAGGGGGGAATATACGCAGTATTTT. The chain has TRBV5-4 and TRBJ2-3; 10 bases line up with TRBD2. The CDR3 runs 15 residues. Looked up from germline, CDR1 is SGHNT and CDR2 is YYREEE (reference sequence). V shed 3 bases and J 7 bases; nucleotides not matched to a gene: 8.